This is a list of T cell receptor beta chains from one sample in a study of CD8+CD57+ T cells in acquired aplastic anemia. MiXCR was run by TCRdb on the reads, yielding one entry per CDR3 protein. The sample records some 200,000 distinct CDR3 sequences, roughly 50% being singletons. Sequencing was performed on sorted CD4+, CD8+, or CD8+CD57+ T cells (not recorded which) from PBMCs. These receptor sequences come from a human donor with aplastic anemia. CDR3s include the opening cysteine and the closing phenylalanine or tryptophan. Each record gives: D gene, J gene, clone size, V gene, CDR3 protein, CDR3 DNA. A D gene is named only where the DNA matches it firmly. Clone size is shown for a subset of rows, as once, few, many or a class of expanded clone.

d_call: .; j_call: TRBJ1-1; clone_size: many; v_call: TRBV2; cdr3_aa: CASVWNTEAFF; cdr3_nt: TGTGCCAGCGTCTGGAACACTGAAGCTTTCTTT
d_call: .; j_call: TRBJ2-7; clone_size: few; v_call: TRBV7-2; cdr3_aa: CASSLGTSTYEQYF; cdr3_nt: TGTGCCAGCAGCTTAGGTACTAGCACCTACGAGCAGTACTTC
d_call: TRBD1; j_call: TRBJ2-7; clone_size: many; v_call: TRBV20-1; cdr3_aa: CSAHRGRSSYEQYF; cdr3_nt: TGCAGTGCTCACAGGGGCCGAAGCTCCTACGAGCAGTACTTC
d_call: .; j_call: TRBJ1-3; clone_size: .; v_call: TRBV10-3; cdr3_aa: CAISAVRDTPGNTIYF; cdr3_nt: TGTGCCATCAGTGCAGTAAGGGACACCCCTGGAAACACCATATATTTT
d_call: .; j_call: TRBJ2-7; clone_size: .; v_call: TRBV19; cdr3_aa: CASRGRGHQEGEQYF; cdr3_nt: TGTGCCAGTAGAGGCAGGGGCCACCAGGAGGGCGAGCAGTACTTC
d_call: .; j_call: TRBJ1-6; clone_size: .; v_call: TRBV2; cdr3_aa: CASRGRGIYNSPLHF; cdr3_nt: TGTGCCAGCAGGGGACGGGGAATCTATAATTCACCCCTCCACTTT
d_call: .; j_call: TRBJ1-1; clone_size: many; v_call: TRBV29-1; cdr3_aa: CSVERGGVNTEAFF; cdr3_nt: TGCAGCGTTGAAAGGGGAGGGGTGAACACTGAAGCTTTCTTT
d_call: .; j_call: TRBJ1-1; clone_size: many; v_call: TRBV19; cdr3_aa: CASSIWERASSEAFF; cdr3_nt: TGTGCCAGTAGTATATGGGAGAGGGCGTCCTCCGAAGCTTTCTTT
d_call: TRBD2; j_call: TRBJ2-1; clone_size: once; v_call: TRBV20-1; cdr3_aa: CSAREVFEREKTEQFF; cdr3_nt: TGCAGTGCTAGAGAAGTATTCGAGCGGGAGAAGACTGAGCAGTTCTTC
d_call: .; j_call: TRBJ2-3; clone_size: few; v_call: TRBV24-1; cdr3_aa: CATSDPFMDTQYF; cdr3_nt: TGTGCCACCAGTGATCCGTTTATGGATACGCAGTATTTT
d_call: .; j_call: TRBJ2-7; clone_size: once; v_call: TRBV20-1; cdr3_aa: CSAAGKGEQYF; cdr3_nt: TGCAGTGCGGCAGGGAAGGGCGAGCAGTACTTC
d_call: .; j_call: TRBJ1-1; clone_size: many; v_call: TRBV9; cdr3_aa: CASSPRDTEAFF; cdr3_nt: TGTGCCAGCAGCCCCCGTGACACTGAAGCTTTCTTT
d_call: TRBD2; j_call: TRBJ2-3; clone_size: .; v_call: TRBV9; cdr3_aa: CASSGAGTSGGGRKYF; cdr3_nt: TGTGCCAGCAGCGGAGCTGGGACTAGCGGGGGGGGCCGAAAGTATTTT
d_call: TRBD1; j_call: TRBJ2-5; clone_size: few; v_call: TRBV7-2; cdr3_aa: CASKRDRSQETQYF; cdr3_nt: TGTGCCAGCAAACGGGACAGGTCACAAGAGACCCAGTACTTC
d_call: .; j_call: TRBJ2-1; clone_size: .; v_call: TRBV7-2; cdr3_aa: CASSLETYNEQFF; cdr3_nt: TGTGCCAGCAGCTTAGAAACCTACAATGAGCAGTTCTTC
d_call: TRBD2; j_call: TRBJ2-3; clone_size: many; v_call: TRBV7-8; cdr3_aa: CASSLDGRAGDTQYF; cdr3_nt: TGTGCCAGCAGCTTGGACGGGAGGGCCGGAGATACGCAGTATTTT
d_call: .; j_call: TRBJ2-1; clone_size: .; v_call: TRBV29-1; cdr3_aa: CSGEVRDEQFF; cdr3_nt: TGCAGCGGGGAGGTACGGGATGAGCAGTTCTTC
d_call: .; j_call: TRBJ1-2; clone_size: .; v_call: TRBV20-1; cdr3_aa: CSARDGTSYGYTF; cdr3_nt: TGCAGTGCTAGAGATGGCACCTCCTATGGCTACACCTTC
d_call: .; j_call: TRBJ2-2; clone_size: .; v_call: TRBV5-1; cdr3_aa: CASSLLENTGELFF; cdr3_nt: TGCGCCAGCAGCTTGCTAGAGAACACCGGGGAGCTGTTTTTT
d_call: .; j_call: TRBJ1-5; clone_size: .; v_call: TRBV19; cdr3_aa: CASALVGRSNQPQHF; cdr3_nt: TGTGCCAGTGCCCTGGTGGGAAGGAGCAATCAGCCCCAGCATTTT
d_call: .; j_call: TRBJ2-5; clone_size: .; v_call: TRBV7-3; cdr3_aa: CASSFRPKETQYF; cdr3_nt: TGTGCCAGCAGCTTTAGACCCAAAGAGACCCAGTACTTC
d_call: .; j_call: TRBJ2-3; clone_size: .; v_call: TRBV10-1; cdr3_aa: CAAPIIAQYF; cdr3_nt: TGCGCCGCCCCAATAATTGCGCAGTATTTT
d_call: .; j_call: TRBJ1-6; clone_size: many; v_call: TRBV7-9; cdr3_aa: CASSLPPDNNSPLHF; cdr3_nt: TGTGCCAGCAGCCTCCCGCCGGATAATAATTCACCCCTCCACTTT
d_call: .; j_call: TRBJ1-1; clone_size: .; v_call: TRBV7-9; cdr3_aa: CASRGLGYTEAFF; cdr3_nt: TGTGCCAGCAGGGGACTAGGTTACACTGAAGCTTTCTTT